Following are 27 T cell receptor beta chains from one sample sequenced in a study of breast tumors, draining lymph nodes, adjacent tissues. TCRdb re-called the multiplex PCR reads through MiXCR, storing one row per CDR3 protein. The table shows 25,000 or so distinct CDR3 sequences, with approximately 63% occurring only once. The sequenced sample was tumor-adjacent breast tissue. These receptors originate from a female donor with breast cancer. Some clones in this sample may be carry-over from other donors' samples.

The chain uses TRBV20-1 and TRBJ2-5; no firm D call. Trimming took 2 bases from V and 1 from J, leaving 11 bases between them. Germline values: CDR1 DFQATT, CDR2 SNEGSKA (reference sequence). This CDR3 is 14 amino acids long. CDR3 sequence: CSARKMVSQETQYF. DNA of the CDR3: TGCAGTGCTAGAAAGATGGTGAGCCAAGAGACCCAGTACTTC.

This chain uses TRBV28 with TRBJ2-7, with D perhaps assigned TRBD1 or TRBD2 (7 bases each). CDR3 length: 14 amino acids. Germline CDR1 and CDR2: MDHEN and SYDVKM. Deletions cut 5 bases from V and 6 bases from J, with 17 bases between. The CDR3 DNA reads as TGTGCCAGCAGTATCAGGGGGGGGATGTCCGAGCAGTACTTC. Its translation: CASSIRGGMSEQYF.

This clonotype was detected only a few times. The chain has TRBV27 and TRBJ2-1; D unclear. With 5 bases removed from V and 8 bases from J, the gap between germline ends came to 13 bases. Germline CDR1 reads MNHEY; CDR2 reads SMNVEV (reference sequence). The CDR3 loop spans 13 amino acids. CDR3 region: CASSILPRDEQFF. The CDR3 DNA reads TGTGCCAGCAGTATTTTACCTCGGGATGAGCAGTTCTTC.

The gene calls are TRBV7-3 and TRBJ1-6; 7 bases are a match to TRBD1. V trimming: 5 bases; J trimming: 10 bases; junction bases outside the gene matches: 8. The germline CDR1 and CDR2 sequences are SGHTA and FQGTGA. CDR3 size: 14 residues. The CDR3 here is CASSLGTAGSPLHF. CDR3 DNA: TGTGCCAGCAGCCTTGGGACAGCTGGGTCACCCCTCCACTTT.

This clonotype appeared a single time. The DNA for the CDR3 is TGTGCCACCAGTGATTTTTCCGAAGACAGGGTTAGGTCCACGGAAGCTTTCTTT. Its translation is CATSDFSEDRVRSTEAFF. The chain carries TRBV24-1 and TRBJ1-1; 7 nucleotides line up with TRBD1. Trimming removed 1 base from V and 8 bases from J; junction bases left unmatched: 18. CDR3 length: 18 amino acids. From germline, CDR1 is KGHDR and CDR2 SFDVKD.

Comment on this clonotype: The limits of the CDR3 on the DNA are not certain, so only TCRdb's listed CDR3 is given. This sequence joins TRBV6-1 and TRBJ1-2; TRBD1, the table's D call, was not compared with the DNA. The CDR3 is 14 residues long, counting both termini. Germline V gene lookup returns CDR1 MNHNS and CDR2 SASEGT. The CDR3 is CASSTSTGVYGYTF.

The table lists this clonotype with many counts. The chain uses TRBV28 and TRBJ2-3, with TRBD1 as a possible D gene (5 bases). The germline gives CDR1 MDHEN, CDR2 SYDVKM. V was shortened by 7 bases and J by 6 bases, with 20 bases between the two germline ends. CDR3 length: 15 amino acids. The CDR3: CASIGAAQNGDTQYF. The CDR3 region has the DNA TGTGCCAGCATAGGGGCCGCGCAAAACGGGGATACGCAGTATTTT.

The genes are TRBV29-1 and TRBJ2-5, with 15 bases lining up with TRBD2. CDR3 size: 16 residues. V was pared by 6 bases and J by 6 bases, with 11 bases of the junction left unmatched. The germline V gene has CDR1 SQVTM and CDR2 ANQGSEA. The CDR3 sequence is CSVAPGLAGGEKTQYF. The CDR3 nucleotides read TGCAGCGTCGCTCCGGGACTAGCGGGAGGTGAAAAGACCCAGTACTTC.

This clonotype is a singleton in its sample. The chain uses TRBV20-1 and TRBJ1-6; D possibly corresponds to TRBD1 (5 bases). The germline gives CDR1 DFQATT, CDR2 SNEGSKA (reference sequence). Trimming left V 2 bases short and J 7 bases short, with 9 bases between. The CDR3 has 13 residues. The CDR3 region has the DNA TGCAGTGCTAGAACCAACAGGAATTCACCCCTCCACTTT. The encoded protein is CSARTNRNSPLHF.

The chain carries TRBV14 and TRBJ2-1; TRBD1 is a possible D gene (6 bases). The V end lost 4 bases, the J end lost 7 bases, and 11 bases lay between the germline ends. Looked up from germline, CDR1 is SGHDN and CDR2 is FVKESK. The CDR3 sequence is 13 residues long. The CDR3 sequence is CASSRQQGNEQFF. The CDR3 nucleotides are TGTGCCAGCAGCCGACAACAGGGAAATGAGCAGTTCTTC.

There are a few counts of this clonotype. The CDR3 here is CASSLEQGGREQYF. CDR3 bases: TGTGCCAGCAGCTTAGAACAGGGGGGCCGAGAGCAGTACTTC. The chain carries TRBV7-8 and TRBJ2-7; 8 bases match TRBD1. Germline CDR1 SGHVS, CDR2 FQNEAQ. CDR3 size: 14 residues. After removal of 1 base from V and 7 bases from J, the junction contained 6 bases not matched to a gene. Looking up the rest from reference TRBV7-8 and TRBJ2-7 gives the full variable domain: GAGVSQSPRYKVAKRGQDVALRCDPISGHVSLFWYQQALGQGPEFLTYFQNEAQLDKSGLPSDRFFAERPEGSVSTLKIQRTQQEDSAVYLCASSLEQGGREQYFGPGTRLTVT.

This clonotype was seen only a few times. The gene calls are TRBV9 and TRBJ2-1; either TRBD1 or TRBD2 may supply D (5 bases each). The CDR3 has 15 amino acids. In germline, CDR1 is SGDLS, CDR2 YYNGEE. Trimming left V 2 bases short and J 10 bases short, with 19 bases between. The CDR3 loop reads CASSVTGTPWEEQFF. The DNA for the CDR3 is TGTGCCAGCAGCGTTACCGGGACCCCCTGGGAGGAGCAGTTCTTC.

This clonotype is medium-sized within its sample. The chain uses TRBV6-1 and TRBJ2-7, with a weak D call TRBD2 (6 bases). This CDR3 spans 16 amino acids. V lost 1 base to trimming and J lost 6 bases, with 19 bases between them. CDR1 and CDR2 from the germline V gene are MNHNS and SASEGT. CDR3 sequence (DNA): TGTGCCAGCAGTGAAGGAACGGGGGTGACGGGACTCGAGCAGTACTTC. This encodes CASSEGTGVTGLEQYF.

This chain links TRBV14 with TRBJ2-7, with D unresolved. The germline CDR1 and CDR2 sequences are SGHDN and FVKESK. This CDR3 has 12 residues. The V and J ends lost 4 bases and 7 bases respectively, with 11 bases between them. CDR3 in amino acids: CASSLGAREQYF. The CDR3, as DNA: TGTGCCAGCAGCCTCGGAGCGAGGGAGCAGTACTTC.

This clonotype was observed a single time. V is TRBV25-1 and J is TRBJ2-3, with no clear D. Germline-derived CDR1 and CDR2 are MGHDK and SYGVNS. V was cut by 1 base and J by 2 bases, with 4 bases left in between. This CDR3 has 13 amino acids. CDR3 sequence (DNA): TGTGCCAGCAGTGAATTCTTCACAGATACGCAGTATTTT. It yields the protein CASSEFFTDTQYF.

This clonotype has more than one count but fewer than ten. The chain links TRBV7-6 to TRBJ1-2, with D hard to call. Looked up from germline, CDR1 is SGHVS and CDR2 is FNYEAQ. This CDR3 region has 16 residues. V shed 6 bases and J shed 7 bases, with 24 bases lying between them. The CDR3 sequence: CASSPNTLGDLGGYTF. CDR3 DNA: TGTGCCAGCAGTCCTAATACCCTGGGTGATCTCGGTGGCTACACCTTC.

The rearrangement uses TRBV20-1 and TRBJ2-1, with 12 positions matching TRBD2. The CDR3 is 13 amino acids. With 3 bases clipped from V and 15 bases from J, the junction kept 9 bases outside the gene matches. Per the germline V gene, CDR1 is DFQATT and CDR2 is SNEGSKA (reference sequence). CDR3 sequence (DNA): TGCAGTGCTAGCCCTAGCGGGAGGGCCGGGGTGTTCTTC. Its protein is CSASPSGRAGVFF.

The chain has TRBV19 and TRBJ2-1; D remains ambiguous. The germline gives CDR1 LNHDA, CDR2 SQIVND (reference sequence). Trimming left V 7 bases short and J 7 bases short, with 14 bases between. CDR3 length: 13 amino acids. The chain's CDR3 is CASTQSGGNEQFF. DNA of the CDR3: TGTGCCAGTACCCAAAGTGGTGGTAATGAGCAGTTCTTC.

The V call is TRBV20-1, the J call TRBJ1-2; the match to TRBD1 covers 8 bases. V was clipped by 5 bases and J by 4 bases; unmatched bases: 6. This CDR3 spans 13 amino acids. Germline CDR1 DFQATT, CDR2 SNEGSKA (reference sequence). DNA for the CDR3: TGCAGTGCTGACCCAGGGGGCTCCTATGGCTACACCTTC. Its translation is CSADPGGSYGYTF.

This chain connects TRBV11-3 to TRBJ2-7, with TRBD2 identical over 8 bases. The CDR3 consists of 14 residues. Germline V gene lookup returns CDR1 SGHNT and CDR2 YENEEA. The V and J ends lost 4 bases and 3 bases, in that order; junction bases with no gene match: 5. CDR3 DNA sequence: TGTGCCAGCAGCTCACGACTAGCGAGCTACGAGCAGTACTTC. Translating gives CASSSRLASYEQYF.

This clonotype has a handful of counts. J is TRBJ1-1 and V is TRBV4-1; D is possibly TRBD1 (5 bases). CDR3 size: 15 residues. The V gene lost 3 bases and the J gene lost 0 bases, with 11 bases spanning the gap. Germline V lookup: CDR1 MGHRA, CDR2 YSYEKL. The CDR3 bases are TGCGCCAGCAGCCAGGGGGTTGGGGTGAACACTGAAGCTTTCTTT. Translated: CASSQGVGVNTEAFF.

This chain links TRBV7-8 with TRBJ1-3; the match to TRBD1 covers 8 bases. There are 14 residues in the CDR3. V lost 4 bases, J lost 4 bases, and 3 bases stayed unmatched. Germline loops: CDR1 SGHVS, CDR2 FQNEAQ. The CDR3 protein is CASSSTGDGNTIYF. The CDR3 coding sequence is TGTGCCAGCAGCTCGACAGGGGACGGAAACACCATATATTTT.

The V and J genes are TRBV2 and TRBJ2-1; D is perhaps TRBD2 (5 bases). Germline V gene lookup returns CDR1 SNHLY and CDR2 FYNNEI. The CDR3 is made up of 14 amino acids. V was shortened by 2 bases and J by 10 bases, with 15 bases between the two germline ends. The chain's CDR3 is CASSERRGSREQFF. CDR3 nucleotides: TGTGCCAGCAGTGAAAGACGTGGGAGTCGGGAGCAGTTCTTC.

The V gene is TRBV4-1, the J gene TRBJ1-6; D might be TRBD1 (6 bases). Germline assignment: CDR1 MGHRA and CDR2 YSYEKL. The V end was cut by 5 bases, the J end by 10 bases, with 21 bases between. There are 16 residues in the CDR3. This CDR3 reads CASSADRIIKGSPLHF. The CDR3 DNA reads as TGCGCCAGCAGCGCTGACAGGATCATAAAGGGATCACCCCTCCACTTT.

The rearrangement uses TRBV5-4 and TRBJ2-2; TRBD2 matches at 10 bases. The CDR3 consists of 17 residues. The junction had 10 bases not matched to a gene; V was cut back by 4 bases and J by 4 bases. The V gene's germline CDR1 is SGHNT and CDR2 YYREEE (reference sequence). CDR3 sequence reads: CASSPPELAGTTGELFF. DNA of the CDR3: TGTGCCAGCAGCCCGCCTGAACTAGCGGGAACCACCGGGGAGCTGTTTTTT.

The chain recombines TRBV5-1 with TRBJ1-1; maybe TRBD1 (6 bases). The CDR3 runs to 15 residues. The V gene's germline CDR1 is SGHRS and CDR2 YFSETQ. V dropped 3 bases and J dropped 1 base, with 13 bases sitting between them. The DNA for the CDR3 is TGCGCCAGCAGCTACACAGGGAGTGGGAACACTGAAGCTTTCTTT. Its translation is CASSYTGSGNTEAFF.

The J gene is TRBJ2-3, the V gene TRBV6-6; D is unclear. Germline CDR1 MNHNY, CDR2 SVGAGI (reference sequence). The CDR3 extends over 11 amino acids. Trimming removed 0 bases at V and 5 bases at J, with 0 bases between. The CDR3 is CASSYSDTQYF. CDR3 bases: TGTGCCAGCAGTTACTCAGATACGCAGTATTTT.